A single sample is the source of the 3 T cell receptor beta chains below, sequenced in a study of cytomegalovirus exposure and HLA in healthy donors. Primers for the PCR totalled 60 Vbeta and 13 Jbeta. The repertoire was sequenced with immunoSEQ multiplex PCR; TCRdb's copy has only in-frame clones and lacks some. The data hold approximately 170,000 clones, with about 75% observed a single time. Input material: PBMCs. The source is a male donor in good health and CMV-seronegative.

The chain joins TRBV5-4 to TRBJ2-3; 11 bases are shared with TRBD2. The ends lost 4 bases at V and 0 bases at J; junction bases unmatched: 7. The CDR3 covers 17 residues. Germline V gene lookup returns CDR1 SGHNT and CDR2 YYREEE (reference sequence). Here the CDR3 reads CASSVRLAGTSTDTQYF. The CDR3 bases are TGTGCCAGCAGCGTAAGACTAGCGGGGACTAGCACAGATACGCAGTATTTT.

The rearrangement uses TRBV5-4 and TRBJ2-7; 7 bases fit TRBD1. J was trimmed by 2 bases and V by 4 bases; bases with no gene match: 12. Germline lookup yields CDR1 SGHNT and CDR2 YYREEE (reference sequence). CDR3 length: 16 amino acids. The CDR3 DNA follows: TGTGCCAGCAGCCCGCCGGGACAGCTAAGCACCTACGAGCAGTACTTC. This translates into CASSPPGQLSTYEQYF.

The genes are TRBV10-3 and TRBJ2-1, with TRBD2 identical over 14 bases. CDR3 length: 15 amino acids. With V trimmed by 5 bases and J by 9 bases, 6 bases remained unmatched. Germline V gene data show CDR1 as ENHRY and CDR2 as SYGVKD. The CDR3 DNA sequence: TGTGCCATCAGTCCCGGGACTAGCGGGGGTAGTGAGCAGTTCTTC. It codes for CAISPGTSGGSEQFF.